Listed here is a single T cell receptor beta chain. With 3 bases removed from V and 2 bases from J, the gap between germline ends came to 11 bases. Germline CDR1 SGHRS, CDR2 YFSETQ. The CDR3 has 14 residues. This sample was taken from a study of PD-1 blockade in classical Hodgkin lymphoma. Each and every patient relapsed after autologous stem cell transplantation, and patients got differing brentuximab vedotin exposure. Sequencing used immunoSEQ multiplex PCR; TCRdb keeps in-frame clones, though not all of them. The repertoire consists of 30,000 to 50,000 clones, with 70% to 80% occurring once and the leading ten covering roughly 11%.

V is TRBV5-1 and J is TRBJ2-5; no reliable D call. The TCR sequence derives from a human donor with classical Hodgkin lymphoma. Sequencing was performed on peripheral blood mononuclear cells (PBMCs), taken at baseline. The CDR3 is CASSSDGFQETQYF. The DNA of the CDR3 is TGCGCCAGCAGCTCGGACGGGTTTCAAGAGACCCAGTACTTC.